These T cell receptor beta chains were read from a single sample in a study of cytomegalovirus exposure and HLA in healthy donors. The repertoire was sequenced with immunoSEQ multiplex PCR; TCRdb's copy has only in-frame clones and lacks some. The profile shows about 150,000 clones, 80% to 95% of them singletons. The sequencing sample was made of PBMCs. Receptors originate from a man younger than 35 in good health and CMV-seronegative. Both conserved end residues are part of each CDR3. D genes are given only for firm matches. Some rows mark clone size as missing; the rest say once, few, many or name a class of expanded clone.

V gene	J gene	clone size	D gene	CDR3 protein	CDR3 DNA
TRBV29-1	TRBJ2-3	NA	NA	CSVQALASSGDTQYF	TGCAGCGTTCAAGCGCTAGCGTCTTCTGGAGATACGCAGTATTTT
TRBV9	TRBJ2-3	NA	NA	CASSTWGAGFTDTQYF	TGTGCCAGCAGCACGTGGGGCGCCGGATTCACAGATACGCAGTATTTT
TRBV5-8	TRBJ2-1	NA	TRBD2	CASSLNSGSYNEQFF	TGTGCCAGCAGCTTAAATAGCGGGAGCTACAATGAGCAGTTCTTC
TRBV25-1	TRBJ1-1	NA	NA	CASCGGRSTEAFF	TGTGCCAGTTGTGGGGGCCGCAGCACTGAAGCTTTCTTT
TRBV11-2	TRBJ1-2	NA	NA	CASSSLGWRSNYGYTF	TGTGCCAGCAGCTCCCTGGGCTGGAGGAGTAACTATGGCTACACCTTC
TRBV25-1	TRBJ2-1	NA	TRBD2	CASSEMKGTSGGEQFF	TGTGCCAGCAGTGAAATGAAGGGGACTAGCGGGGGTGAGCAGTTCTTC
TRBV19	TRBJ1-5	NA	NA	CASSIANRASNQPQHF	TGTGCCAGTAGTATCGCCAACAGGGCTAGCAATCAGCCCCAGCATTTT
TRBV6-8	TRBJ2-7	NA	TRBD1	CASSRTGNGAGEQYF	TGTGCCAGCAGTCGGACAGGGAATGGGGCGGGGGAGCAGTACTTC
TRBV11-3	TRBJ2-1	NA	TRBD2	CASSDHSGTSGSSYNEQFF	TGTGCCAGCAGCGACCACTCCGGGACTAGCGGGAGCTCCTACAATGAGCAGTTCTTC
TRBV18	TRBJ1-2	few	TRBD1	CASSPMRTGVDGYTF	TGTGCCAGCTCACCAATGCGGACAGGGGTTGATGGCTACACCTTC
TRBV2	TRBJ1-1	NA	TRBD1	CASSTGTGLRKAFF	TGTGCCAGCAGCACCGGGACAGGCCTTAGGAAAGCTTTCTTT
TRBV30	TRBJ1-5	NA	TRBD1	CAWSLGQGNQPQHF	TGTGCCTGGAGCCTCGGACAGGGCAATCAGCCCCAGCATTTT
TRBV6-5	TRBJ1-3	NA	NA	CASSYRQLGNTIYF	TGTGCCAGCAGTTACAGACAGTTAGGAAACACCATATATTTT
TRBV6-1	TRBJ1-2	few	NA	CASSEGLRYGYTF	TGTGCCAGCAGTGAAGGACTTCGGTATGGCTACACCTTC
TRBV19	TRBJ2-1	NA	NA	CASSAYVGVNEQFF	TGTGCCAGTAGTGCATACGTCGGGGTCAATGAGCAGTTCTTC
TRBV9	TRBJ1-5	once	NA	CASSVEGERNQPQHF	TGTGCCAGCAGCGTAGAGGGGGAACGCAATCAGCCCCAGCATTTT
TRBV6-5	TRBJ1-2	NA	NA	CASGATGSSPGYTF	TGTGCCAGCGGAGCCACAGGGTCCTCCCCTGGCTACACCTTC
TRBV5-5	TRBJ1-1	NA	NA	CASSLGASTEAFF	TGTGCCAGCAGCTTGGGGGCCAGCACTGAAGCTTTCTTT
TRBV7-2	TRBJ1-1	NA	NA	CASSREASNTEAFF	TGTGCCAGCAGCCGAGAGGCATCCAACACTGAAGCTTTCTTT
TRBV5-1	TRBJ1-4	once	NA	CASSLFAGTTNEKLFF	TGCGCCAGCAGCTTGTTTGCGGGTACGACTAATGAAAAACTGTTTTTT
TRBV10-3	TRBJ1-2	NA	TRBD1	CAISEFTGGVEDYTF	TGTGCCATCAGTGAGTTTACAGGGGGCGTTGAGGACTACACCTTC
TRBV18	TRBJ2-7	few	NA	CASSLDSYEQYF	TGTGCCAGCTCACTCGACAGCTACGAGCAGTACTTC
TRBV5-6	TRBJ1-2	NA	NA	CASSYRDTLTYTF	TGTGCCAGCAGCTACCGGGACACACTAACCTACACCTTC
TRBV7-6	TRBJ1-1	once	NA	CASSFGERAEAFF	TGTGCCAGCAGCTTCGGGGAGCGCGCTGAAGCTTTCTTT
TRBV27	TRBJ2-1	NA	TRBD2	CASSRGLAGGDEQFF	TGTGCCAGCAGTCGGGGACTAGCGGGGGGGGATGAGCAGTTCTTC
TRBV11-3	TRBJ2-5	NA	NA	CASSPTLATRVPGETQYF	TGTGCCAGCAGCCCCACACTGGCGACGCGGGTCCCGGGGGAGACCCAGTACTTC
TRBV2	TRBJ2-1	NA	TRBD1	CASSGWDRVDEQFF	TGTGCCAGCAGTGGATGGGACAGGGTTGATGAGCAGTTCTTC
TRBV27	TRBJ1-2	NA	TRBD1	CASSSPGQIYGYTF	TGTGCCAGCAGTTCCCCGGGACAGATCTATGGCTACACCTTC
TRBV19	TRBJ1-1	NA	NA	CASSKSAGHQLNTEAFF	TGTGCCAGTAGTAAGTCGGCAGGGCACCAGCTGAACACTGAAGCTTTCTTT
TRBV19	TRBJ2-5	NA	NA	CASSNRDRETQYF	TGTGCCAGTAGCAACAGGGACCGGGAGACCCAGTACTTC
TRBV11-3	TRBJ2-1	NA	TRBD2	CASSLAGGYNEQFF	TGTGCCAGCAGCTTAGCGGGAGGTTACAATGAGCAGTTCTTC
TRBV27	TRBJ2-3	NA	NA	CASSLSAVTDTQYF	TGTGCCAGCAGTTTATCGGCAGTCACAGATACGCAGTATTTT
TRBV6-1	TRBJ2-7	NA	TRBD2	CATGVSGGAYEQYF	TGTGCCACCGGGGTTAGCGGGGGAGCCTACGAGCAGTACTTC
TRBV7-8	TRBJ1-5	NA	NA	CASSFLGGDQPQHF	TGTGCCAGCAGCTTCCTAGGCGGGGACCAGCCCCAGCATTTT
TRBV5-8	TRBJ1-2	once	NA	CASSFGAVNYGYTF	TGTGCCAGCAGCTTTGGGGCAGTAAACTATGGCTACACCTTC
TRBV7-9	TRBJ2-3	NA	TRBD2	CASRPGTSGSGTDTQYF	TGTGCCAGCAGACCGGGGACTAGCGGGAGTGGCACAGATACGCAGTATTTT
TRBV9	TRBJ1-3	NA	NA	CASRSTAGNTIYF	TGTGCCAGCAGATCCACAGCCGGAAACACCATATATTTT
TRBV5-1	TRBJ2-1	once	NA	CASSTALDYNEQFF	TGCGCCAGCAGCACAGCACTAGATTACAATGAGCAGTTCTTC
TRBV6-1	TRBJ1-2	NA	NA	CASSEMSWGDYGYTF	TGTGCCAGCAGTGAAATGTCCTGGGGGGACTATGGCTACACCTTC
TRBV5-1	TRBJ2-1	NA	TRBD2	CASTIQVEPRLAAGNEQFF	TGCGCCAGCACCATCCAGGTCGAACCCCGGCTAGCGGCTGGGAATGAGCAGTTCTTC
TRBV9	TRBJ2-7	NA	TRBD1	CASSVGGGGQGFGYEQYF	TGTGCCAGCAGCGTAGGGGGAGGGGGACAGGGGTTTGGCTACGAGCAGTACTTC
TRBV11-2	TRBJ2-5	NA	TRBD2	CASGTSRETQYF	TGTGCCAGCGGGACTAGCAGAGAGACCCAGTACTTC
TRBV2	TRBJ2-3	NA	NA	CASSPDFTDTQYF	TGTGCCAGCAGTCCGGACTTCACAGATACGCAGTATTTT
TRBV5-1	TRBJ2-7	NA	NA	CASSLASVADEQYF	TGCGCCAGCAGCTTGGCCTCGGTAGCTGACGAGCAGTACTTC